This T cell receptor beta chain was captured in a study of shared clonotypes between healthy human individuals. About the study: The donor pool was made up of two women and three men aged 18 to 49.

The table came from immunoSEQ multiplex PCR; TCRdb's copy has only in-frame clones and leaves some out. This table holds fewer than 1.6 million clones, about 98.5% found once. Notes on this clone: What it recognizes is unknown.

Study conclusions and caveats: When naive CD4 clonotypes were compared across several donors, approximately 5% were shared.

The V gene lost 0 bases and the J gene lost 5 bases, with 10 bases spanning the gap. The CDR3 covers 15 residues. Germline V lookup: CDR1 SGHTA, CDR2 FQGNSA. The chain couples TRBV7-2 to TRBJ1-4; D uncertain. Sequencing was carried out using naive CD4+ T cells sorted from blood. The subset is: CD45RA+ positively selected. The receptor was isolated from a man aged 25-45 years in good health. CDR3 sequence (DNA): TGTGCCAGCAGCTTAGCTAGAGCCAACAATGAAAAACTGTTTTTT. Its translation is CASSLARANNEKLFF.